This T cell receptor beta chain derives from a study of shared clonotypes between healthy human individuals (TCRdb year 2020). Background on the whole study: Three men and two women, aged 18 to 49 years, made up the cohort. Each donor's leukapheresis produced roughly between roughly 0.85 and 9.5 billion PBMCs. To estimate repertoire size and how much clonotype sharing occurs between individuals, the study deeply sequenced the blood TCR repertoires of several healthy adults. For each donor, three plates each were used for CD4 naive and CD4 memory, two plates were used for CD8 naive, and one plate was used for CD8 memory. To increase sequencing depth and limit assay-specific biases, TCR repertoire library preparation and sequencing were carried out by different laboratories using diverse techniques.

Trimming removed 0 bases from V and 2 bases from J, leaving 7 bases between the germline ends. The CDR3 sequence holds 14 residues, the cysteine and phenylalanine included. The retained sequence is limited to the CDR3, 42 bases, with the frame set at the first base. Via the germline V gene, CDR1 is LGHNA and CDR2 YSLEER. TCR CDR3 regions were amplified from genomic DNA by multiplex PCR using the deep immunoSEQ assay. Genomic DNA extracted from each cell subset was distributed evenly over all wells of several immunoSEQ 96-well plates, and each plate served as one replicate. For sorted subsets, each replicate PCR was loaded with 200 ng genomic DNA, equivalent to 32,000 or so T cell genomes. Purified libraries were quantified with a Qubit 3.0 fluorometer, sized on a Bioanalyzer 2100, and re-quantified with the KAPA Library Quantification kit. Every immunoSEQ 96-well plate was sequenced on a separate single-read 150-cycle Illumina NextSeq 550 flow cell. As for the authors' bioinformatics: Because the immunoSEQ output included only junctional sequences and no quality scores, the filtering could not be the same as the filtering used for full-length reads. To assign V/J genes and CDR3, sequences were annotated using PyIR, a Python wrapper for IgBLAST v1.9, with IMGT germline references. Reads were removed for weak V/J assignments (E-value above 1e-6), missing CDR3, stop codons, out-of-frame junctions, or ambiguous translated residues. V3J clonotypes were defined as sequences sharing an identical inferred V gene, J gene, and CDR3 amino acid sequence. The percentage overlap between two repertoires was calculated by dividing the number of shared unique clonotypes by the size of the smaller repertoire. Repertoire richness was assessed with RTK rarefaction, the Chao1 estimator, and Recon v2.1 estimates of unobserved clonotypes. Generation probabilities were computed with OLGA for all TCRbeta clonotypes obtained by the gDNA method from a few donors. The clones in this table, taken by TCRdb from immuneACCESS, are in-frame only. Not every clone is retained; where verified, under half of the shortfall comes from an unresolved V gene, and the cause of the rest is unknown. V and J calls plus clone size are reproduced from that table; the DNA served to infer D and trimming. The sample contains about 2.4 million clones, around 94% of them found a single time. The top ten hold 0.11% to 0.15% of the sample.

The donors were healthy, HIV-negative adults who had no recently reported acute infections or vaccinations. Every donor was a Caucasian adult living in Nashville, Tennessee, USA. CD4+ T cells were enriched by magnetic negative selection; naive cells were then positively selected on CD45RA, and the negative fraction formed the memory subset. Blood was collected by leukapheresis, and PBMCs were isolated by Ficoll-Histopaque density gradient centrifugation and then cryopreserved in liquid nitrogen vapor phase. Analytical flow cytometry was used to check the purity and quantity of each magnetically sorted T cell population. Each sorted fraction had its genomic DNA isolated and then quantified by UV absorbance on a Nanodrop 2000c. Broad study findings and their caveats: Pairwise subsampling indicated that sequencing depth was expected to affect the degree of clonotype sharing among donors. When a few donors were compared, the shared fraction of clonotypes was around 5% for naive CD4, around 3.6% for naive CD8, 2% to 2.5% for memory CD4, and 0.35% to 0.5% for memory CD8. Sampling was restricted to blood, and TCR repertoires in tissues likely differ from the TCR repertoires found in blood. Incomplete sequencing was indicated by rarefaction of sorted-subset datasets, despite the large sequencing depth. Estimated clonotype richness was generally larger for naive than for memory subsets. The genetic and exposure-history diversity represented was limited by the small number of donors. Compared with non-shared clonotypes, the clonotypes found in all four sorted-subset donors had higher generation probabilities.

About this clone: What this receptor recognizes is not known. Base qualities are not recorded, but no much larger clone differs from it by a single base. Additional DNA sequences in this sample encode the identical CDR3.

This chain is built from TRBV4-3 and TRBJ1-2, with the D gene not confidently named. The receptor comes from a man between 18 and 29 years old in good health. The sequenced sample consisted of naive CD4+ T cells sorted from blood. This specimen's cell subset or site label, interpreted: CD45RA+ positively selected. For the CDR3, the sequence is CASSQEVGNYGYTF. In nucleotides, the sequence is TGCGCCAGCAGCCAAGAAGTGGGGAACTATGGCTACACCTTC.